The clone carrying this TCR beta chain was counted only a few times. The data were taken from a study of molecular identifiers for immune sequencing clone quantification. CDR3 length equals 14 residues. Germline-derived CDR1 and CDR2 are KGHDR and SFDVKD. The V and J ends lost 9 bases and 7 bases, in that order; junction bases with no gene match: 7. Using its own MiXCR run on the PCR reads, TCRdb lists one record per CDR3 protein. Of under 600,000 distinct CDR3 sequences in the sample, roughly 23% were seen once. The TCR sequence derives from a human donor in good health. Some libraries in this study had Jurkat cell RNA spiked in. Sequencing was done on a sample of naive CD8+ T cells from blood, with Jurkat cell RNA spiked in. Noted subset: FACS-sorted CD8+CD4-CCR7+CD45RA+ naive T cells. The V and J genes are TRBV24-1 and TRBJ2-1; 11 bases are a match to TRBD2. The CDR3 loop reads CATQPSGRWNEQFF. The CDR3 DNA is TGTGCCACCCAGCCTAGCGGGAGGTGGAATGAGCAGTTCTTC.